A selection of T cell receptor beta chains follows, all from one sample in a study of blood T cell repertoires in COVID-19. Assay: immunoSEQ multiplex PCR; the TCRdb copy retains only in-frame clones and omits some. The sample includes approximately 240,000 clones, 80% to 90% seen only once; the top ten take around 1.5%. The specimen sequenced was peripheral blood. The receptors here all came from a woman between 40 and 55 years old who had recovered from COVID-19. The CDR3 runs from the conserved cysteine through the conserved F or W. The D gene is left open where the match is weak. The size of a clone is reported for some rows only, either as once, few or many, or as a class for expanded clones.

v_gene	abundance	d_gene	j_gene	len	CDR3aa	CDR3nt
TRBV6-2/TRBV6-3	NA	NA	TRBJ1-5	14	CASSYGGGNQPQHF	TGTGCCAGCAGTTACGGAGGGGGCAATCAGCCCCAGCATTTT
TRBV6-5	once	TRBD1	TRBJ2-5	14	CASSPDRGRETQYF	TGTGCCAGCAGTCCGGACAGGGGGCGGGAGACCCAGTACTTC
TRBV5-6	NA	TRBD2	TRBJ2-7	13	CASSWRGASEQYF	TGTGCCAGCAGCTGGCGGGGGGCCTCCGAGCAGTACTTC
TRBV19	NA	NA	TRBJ1-1	12	CATRNTNTEAFF	TGTGCCACTAGGAACACCAACACTGAAGCTTTCTTT
TRBV6-5	NA	TRBD1	TRBJ2-7	13	CASRTTGTYEQYF	TGTGCCAGCAGAACGACAGGGACCTACGAGCAGTACTTC
TRBV18	few	NA	TRBJ1-1	15	CASSLQTGSNTEAFF	TGTGCCAGCTCACTACAGACAGGATCGAACACTGAAGCTTTCTTT
TRBV7-9	NA	NA	TRBJ2-5	14	CASSSRQTQETQYF	TGTGCCAGCAGCTCGAGACAGACTCAAGAGACCCAGTACTTC
TRBV4-2	once	NA	TRBJ2-3	13	CASSQAGRDTQYF	TGTGCCAGCAGCCAGGCGGGCCGAGATACGCAGTATTTT
TRBV5-6	NA	NA	TRBJ2-5	11	CASSHRETQYF	TGTGCCAGCAGCCACCGGGAGACCCAGTACTTC
TRBV6-1	few	NA	TRBJ1-1	14	CASSEIRVGTEAFF	TGTGCCAGCAGTGAAATTCGGGTAGGCACTGAAGCTTTCTTT
TRBV4-3	few	TRBD1	TRBJ2-7	17	CASSLQDGGTGGHEQYF	TGCGCCAGCAGCCTTCAAGACGGGGGGACAGGGGGCCACGAGCAGTACTTC
TRBV6-5	NA	TRBD1	TRBJ2-5	14	CASRTGGERETQYF	TGTGCCAGCAGGACAGGGGGCGAGAGAGAGACCCAGTACTTC
TRBV7-9	NA	NA	TRBJ2-7	12	CASSPTQGEQYF	TGTGCCAGCAGCCCCACGCAGGGTGAGCAGTACTTC
TRBV19	NA	TRBD2	TRBJ2-1	18	CASSIELAGGPGYNEQFF	TGTGCCAGTAGTATTGAGCTAGCGGGGGGGCCGGGCTACAATGAGCAGTTCTTC
TRBV7-6	NA	NA	TRBJ2-7	15	CASSLGGGGSYEQYF	TGTGCCAGCAGCTTAGGGGGCGGCGGCTCCTACGAGCAGTACTTC
TRBV25-1	NA	NA	TRBJ2-1	12	CASRGVHNEQFF	TGTGCCAGCAGGGGCGTCCACAATGAGCAGTTCTTC
TRBV7-9	NA	TRBD1	TRBJ1-1	18	CASSFPGTGDPMNTEAFF	TGTGCCAGCAGCTTTCCCGGGACAGGGGACCCTATGAACACTGAAGCTTTCTTT
TRBV6-5	NA	NA	TRBJ1-4	16	CASSYSTGGGVEKLFF	TGTGCCAGCAGTTACTCGACGGGTGGGGGGGTTGAAAAACTGTTTTTT
TRBV23-1	NA	TRBD1	TRBJ1-3	17	CASSQAGTEDPIGTIYF	TGCGCCAGCAGTCAAGCCGGGACAGAGGACCCTATTGGCACCATATATTTT
TRBV7-2	NA	TRBD1	TRBJ1-5	13	CASSVQGDQPQHF	TGTGCCAGCAGCGTTCAGGGGGATCAGCCCCAGCATTTT
TRBV6-2/TRBV6-3	NA	NA	TRBJ2-7	15	CASSRTEGSSYEQYF	TGTGCCAGCAGTAGGACAGAGGGGAGCTCCTACGAGCAGTACTTC
TRBV19	NA	TRBD1	TRBJ1-2	18	CASNPRGQGALTNYGYTF	TGTGCCAGTAACCCTCGAGGACAGGGGGCACTCACTAACTATGGCTACACCTTC
TRBV3-1/TRBV3-2	once	NA	TRBJ2-3	17	CASSLYTDWGSTDTQYF	TGTGCCAGCAGCCTATATACAGATTGGGGCTCGACAGATACGCAGTATTTT
TRBV11-3	NA	NA	TRBJ2-7	14	CASSLRGASYEQYF	TGTGCCAGCAGCTTACGGGGGGCCTCCTACGAGCAGTACTTC